These 21 T cell receptor beta chains came from one sample sequenced in a study of T cells in Graves' hyperthyroidism and ophthalmopathy (dated by TCRdb to 2018 to 2020). Library method: multiplex PCR. Sequencing was carried out with an Illumina HiSeq 2000. The TCR beta CDR3 regions were amplified from RNA transcripts. A first-round RT-PCR of the TCR CDR3 used the HTBI primer set with the Qiagen OneStep RT-PCR kit. The public sequencing data were trimmed at Q25 with fastp and processed into clonotypes with MiXCR by TCRdb, which kept only in-frame beta chains. Rows with a matching CDR3 protein are joined into one entry that keeps the most common DNA and genes. The sample table holds about 520,000 distinct CDR3 sequences, of which approximately 25% were seen once. Jointly, the top ten make up about 11% of the sample. Material for sequencing was blood. The receptors stem from a woman under 40 with Graves' ophthalmopathy.

This clonotype was recorded at least ten times. The CDR3 coding sequence is TGTGCCAGCTCACCACCAGGGGCCGTCGAGCAGTACTTC. Residues: CASSPPGAVEQYF. The chain uses TRBV18 and TRBJ2-7; D may be TRBD1 (5 bases). Between the trimmed V and J ends, which lost 0 bases and 6 bases, there was a span of 9 bases. The CDR3 is made up of 13 amino acids. The germline CDR1 and CDR2 sequences are KGHSH and LQKENI. The complete variable domain, with remaining parts taken from reference TRBV18 and TRBJ2-7, reads NAGVMQNPRHLVRRRGQEARLRCSPMKGHSHVYWYRQLPEEGLKFMVYLQKENIIDESGMPKERFSAEFPKEGPSILRIQQVVRGDSAAYFCASSPPGAVEQYFGPGTRLTVT.

In this sample, this clonotype turned up many times. The chain has TRBV4-3 and TRBJ2-5; 9 nucleotides agree with TRBD1. Losses at the gene ends were 3 bases for V and 3 bases for J; bases not matched to a gene: 2. This CDR3 is 14 amino acids long. Per germline, CDR1 LGHNA and CDR2 YSLEER. CDR3 in DNA: TGCGCCAGCAGCCAGGGACAGGGTGAAGAGACCCAGTACTTC. Translation gives CASSQGQGEETQYF.

This rearrangement joins TRBV6-1 to TRBJ2-5; TRBD2 is a possible D gene (6 bases). V lost 2 bases, J lost 5 bases, and 9 bases lay in between. Germline V gene lookup returns CDR1 MNHNS and CDR2 SASEGT. This CDR3 contains 13 residues. The CDR3 loop reads CASSELGGETQYF. The CDR3 nucleotides read TGTGCCAGCAGTGAATTAGGAGGGGAGACCCAGTACTTC.

Concerning this clonotype: Its ends do not fully match the called genes, so a read error is possible. The chain is built from TRBV19 and TRBJ1-2; D is ambiguous. The CDR3 is 14 residues long. CDR1 is LNHDA, CDR2 SQIVND, per germline (reference sequence). CDR3 DNA sequence: TGTGCCAGTAGTTTAATGATAGCTAACTATGGTTACACCTTC. Its translation: CASSLMIANYGYTF. The full variable domain, in which reference TRBV19 and TRBJ1-2 provide the parts outside the CDR3, is DGGITQSPKYLFRKEGQNVTLSCEQNLNHDAMYWYRQDPGQGLRLIYYSQIVNDFQKGDIAEGYSVSREKKESFPLTVTSAQKNPTAFYLCASSLMIANYGYTFGSGTRLTVV.

In its sample, this clonotype was seen many times. Sequence at one end of the junction differs from germline and may be a read error. V gene TRBV5-1 combines with J gene TRBJ1-1; D perhaps matches TRBD1 (5 bases). Germline V gene sequence: CDR1 SGHRS, CDR2 YFSETQ. The CDR3 extends over 13 amino acids. The CDR3 DNA reads TGCGCCAGCAGCACAGGATTGAAGACTGAAGCTTTCTTT. It yields the protein CASSTGLKTEAFF.

The rearrangement uses TRBV12-5 and TRBJ2-5, with 12 bases that match TRBD2. The CDR3 runs 15 residues. V lost 1 base and J lost 3; bases outside the gene matches: 0. Germline loops: CDR1 LGHNT, CDR2 FRNRAP. The CDR3: CASGLGTSGEETQYF. The CDR3 DNA is TGTGCTAGTGGTTTGGGGACTAGCGGGGAAGAGACCCAGTACTTC.

This clonotype was observed at least ten times. The chain joins TRBV29-1 to TRBJ2-2; D ambiguous. The length of the CDR3 is 15 residues. Trimming stripped 4 bases from V and 2 bases from J, with 14 bases between. Germline CDR1 reads SQVTM; CDR2 reads ANQGSEA. The CDR3 region is CSVVGRDLNTGELFF. In nucleotides, the CDR3 is TGCAGCGTTGTTGGTAGGGATCTTAACACCGGGGAGCTGTTTTTT.

The chain links TRBV2 to TRBJ1-5; D is possibly TRBD1 (6 bases). This CDR3 spans 13 amino acids. CDR1 is SNHLY, CDR2 FYNNEI, per germline. With 2 bases removed from V and 6 bases from J, the gap between germline ends came to 8 bases. CDR3 protein: CASSERGAQPQHF. The CDR3 region has the DNA TGTGCCAGCAGTGAAAGGGGGGCTCAGCCCCAGCATTTT.

This clonotype was observed at least ten times. The chain has TRBV20-1 and TRBJ2-7; 10 nucleotides line up with TRBD1. With V trimmed by 6 bases and J by 5 bases, 10 bases remained unmatched. Germline loops: CDR1 DFQATT, CDR2 SNEGSKA (reference sequence). The CDR3 loop spans 14 amino acids. The CDR3 DNA is TGCAGTGCCAGCACCGGGACAGGGGTGCACGAGCAGTACTTC. Encoded protein: CSASTGTGVHEQYF.

This chain uses TRBV15 with TRBJ1-2; 8 positions match TRBD1. Per the germline V gene, CDR1 is LNHNV and CDR2 is YYDKDF (reference sequence). CDR3 length: 16 amino acids. Losses at the gene ends were 0 bases for V and 4 bases for J; bases not matched to a gene: 7. The CDR3 sequence is CATSRDGTGGSYGYTF. The CDR3 bases are TGTGCCACCAGCAGAGATGGAACAGGGGGGAGCTATGGCTACACCTTC.

The sample holds many counts of this clonotype. The chain links TRBV6-2 or TRBV6-3 to TRBJ1-2; 8 bases line up with TRBD1. This CDR3 spans 11 amino acids. Germline CDR1 MNHEY, CDR2 SVGEGT. V lost 8 bases to trimming and J lost 4 bases; unmatched junction nucleotides: 0. CDR3 residues: CASGQGYGYTF. The CDR3 nucleotides are TGTGCCAGCGGACAGGGCTATGGCTACACCTTC.

The chain couples TRBV6-1 to TRBJ2-7; no reliable D call. CDR1 is MNHNS, CDR2 SASEGT, per germline. This CDR3 contains 12 residues. V was cut by 7 bases and J by 0 bases, with 7 bases left in between. CDR3 amino acids: CASTDVSYEQYF. CDR3 nucleotides: TGTGCCAGCACCGACGTCTCCTACGAGCAGTACTTC.

This clonotype occurred many times. The chain recombines TRBV6-1 with TRBJ1-5, with 7 nucleotides matching TRBD1. The CDR3 has 14 amino acids. Trimming took 6 bases from V and 8 from J; bases not matched to a gene: 10. Germline V lookup: CDR1 MNHNS, CDR2 SASEGT. As DNA, the CDR3 is TGTGCCAGCAGCCCCCGAGCAGGGGGGGAGCCCCAGCATTTT. It is translated as CASSPRAGGEPQHF.

The V gene is TRBV19, the J gene TRBJ1-3; maybe TRBD1 (6 bases). V was trimmed by 5 bases and J by 0 bases, leaving 20 bases between them. This CDR3 has 18 amino acids. Germline V CDR1 and CDR2: LNHDA, SQIVND (reference sequence). The CDR3 region is CASSVIFGTPVSGNTIYF. CDR3 DNA sequence: TGTGCCAGTAGTGTAATTTTCGGGACACCCGTCTCTGGAAACACCATATATTTT.

This clonotype was seen many times. Here the CDR3 reads CASSEFGALKTQYF. Here the CDR3 DNA reads TGTGCCAGCAGTGAATTCGGGGCTTTGAAGACCCAGTACTTC. V gene TRBV25-1 combines with J gene TRBJ2-5; D is tentatively TRBD1 or TRBD2 (5 bases each). Trimming took 1 base from V and 6 from J, leaving 12 bases between them. Germline V CDR1 and CDR2: MGHDK, SYGVNS. The CDR3 length is 14 residues.

This clonotype was counted between two and nine times. The rearrangement links TRBV6-2 or TRBV6-3 to TRBJ2-5; D is possibly TRBD1 (6 bases). V dropped 2 bases and J dropped 4 bases, with 11 bases sitting between them. The germline V gene encodes CDR1 MNHEY and CDR2 SVGEGT. This CDR3 is 14 amino acids long. The CDR3 loop reads CASSYVGHGETQYF. CDR3 DNA: TGTGCCAGCAGTTACGTGGGACACGGAGAGACCCAGTACTTC.

This clonotype was counted between two and nine times. This chain links TRBV2 with TRBJ2-7, with 7 bases fitting TRBD2. V lost 7 bases and J lost 3; bases outside the gene matches: 6. This CDR3 contains 13 residues. Looked up from germline, CDR1 is SNHLY and CDR2 is FYNNEI. CDR3 nucleotides: TGTGCCAGCACCGGGGGGAGAGGCTACGAGCAGTACTTC. It specifies CASTGGRGYEQYF.

This clonotype was found many times. The chain combines TRBV6-5 with TRBJ2-7, with D tentatively TRBD1 or TRBD2 (5 bases each). CDR3 length equals 14 residues. Germline V gives CDR1 MNHEY, CDR2 SVGAGI. Trimming pared 2 bases from V and 6 bases from J, leaving 14 bases between. The chain's CDR3 is CASSYLRSGREQYF. Written as DNA, the CDR3 is TGTGCCAGCAGTTACCTACGGTCGGGACGCGAGCAGTACTTC.

This clonotype was seen more than once but under ten times. CDR3 in amino acids: CASSEHSYRDRDFGYGYTF. CDR3 nucleotide sequence: TGTGCCAGCAGTGAACACAGCTACCGGGACAGGGACTTCGGCTATGGCTACACCTTC. V gene TRBV6-1 combines with J gene TRBJ1-2; 9 bases fit TRBD1. The CDR3 is made up of 19 amino acids. Germline trimming cut 2 bases from V and 4 bases from J; bases unmatched to any gene: 17. Per germline, CDR1 MNHNS and CDR2 SASEGT.

This clonotype has just a few counts. The V and J genes are TRBV12-3 or TRBV12-4 and TRBJ2-7, with D perhaps TRBD2 (6 bases). The ends were cut back, 6 bases at V and 6 bases at J, with 18 bases in the middle. The CDR3 spans 14 residues. DNA for the CDR3: TGTGCCAGCAGGTATACTCCTAGCGTAAGCGAGCAGTACTTC. Its translation: CASRYTPSVSEQYF.

This clonotype came up many times. This chain uses TRBV28 with TRBJ2-7, with 7 bases fitting TRBD1. V trimming: 6 bases; J trimming: 7 bases; junction bases outside the gene matches: 9. The CDR3 is 13 amino acids. Germline V CDR1 and CDR2: MDHEN, SYDVKM. The CDR3 loop reads CASRYYRGSEQYF. CDR3 in DNA: TGTGCCAGCAGATACTACAGGGGTAGTGAGCAGTACTTC.